The following is a T cell receptor (beta chain) sequence with its context. No antigen is known for it. V shed 2 bases, J shed 4 bases, and the junction held 4 bases outside the gene matches. Germline CDR1 and CDR2: GTSNPN and SVGIG (reference sequence). The CDR3 runs to 13 residues. The data belong to a study of cytomegalovirus exposure and HLA in healthy donors. Across the study: The 100 million to 140 million unique TCR beta sequences, from about 190 million T cells, were found by an earlier analysis.

Primers: 60 Vbeta forward and 13 Jbeta reverse. Assay: immunoSEQ multiplex PCR; the TCRdb copy retains only in-frame clones and omits some. The listing records approximately 75,000 clones. Study-level findings and limits: The study carried out a later analysis of TCR beta sequences. It associated approximately 15,000 of them with specific HLA alleles at a false discovery rate of 0.05. According to the study, 160 or so TCR beta chains were cytomegalovirus-associated. Sequencing artifact likely explains a cluster of highly shared sequence variants.

The sequencing input was PBMCs. The source of this sequence is a middle-aged man in good health and CMV-seronegative. The J gene is TRBJ1-1, the V gene TRBV30, with TRBD1 matching 7 bases. The CDR3 protein is CAWSIKGATEAFF. The CDR3, as DNA: TGTGCCTGGAGTATTAAGGGGGCCACTGAAGCTTTCTTT.